The T cell receptor (beta chain) described here comes from a study of beta chain features in type 1 diabetes. The CDR3 length is 16 residues. Germline-derived CDR1 and CDR2 are LNHDA and SQIVND (reference sequence). The ends lost 6 bases at V and 1 base at J; junction bases unmatched: 8. Expressed TCRB transcripts were sequenced because the entire RNA isolate underwent reverse transcription. TCRdb's copy holds only in-frame clones and misses some; the assay was immunoSEQ multiplex PCR. The table includes 350,000 to 450,000 clones, more than 11% detected once. This clone was recorded a few times. The source of this sequence is a man aged 30-40 years in good health. The rearrangement links TRBV19 to TRBJ2-4; TRBD1 aligns across 8 bases. The sequencing sample was made of naive CD4+ T cells from blood. CDR3 nucleotide sequence: TGTGCCAGTAGCCGAAACAGGGGGTTGGCCAAAAACATTCAGTACTTC. It encodes CASSRNRGLAKNIQYF.